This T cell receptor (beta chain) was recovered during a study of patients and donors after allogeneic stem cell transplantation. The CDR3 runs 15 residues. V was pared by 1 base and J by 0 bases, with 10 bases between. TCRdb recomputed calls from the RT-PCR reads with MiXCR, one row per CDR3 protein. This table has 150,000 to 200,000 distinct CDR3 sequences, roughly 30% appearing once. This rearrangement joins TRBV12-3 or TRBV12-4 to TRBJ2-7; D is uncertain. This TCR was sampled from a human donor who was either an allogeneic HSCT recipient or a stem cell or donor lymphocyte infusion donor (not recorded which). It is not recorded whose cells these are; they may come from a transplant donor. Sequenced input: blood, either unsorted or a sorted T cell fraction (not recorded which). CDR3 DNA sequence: TGTGCCAGCAGTTTAGTAGGGTTACTCTCCTACGAGCAGTACTTC. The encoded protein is CASSLVGLLSYEQYF.